This record concerns one T cell receptor beta chain sequence. Sequencing used immunoSEQ multiplex PCR; TCRdb keeps in-frame clones, though not all of them. This sample yields hundreds of thousands of clones, of which around three quarters are seen a single time; about 11% belongs to the top ten. The donors, all of them Caucasian adults, lived in Nashville, Tennessee. The CDR3 is 13 residues long. CDR1 is MDHEN, CDR2 SYDVKM, per germline. V was shortened by 3 bases and J by 0 bases, with 6 bases between the two germline ends. This record belongs to a study of shared clonotypes between healthy human individuals.

What was sequenced was PBMCs. The receptor was derived from a woman in her thirties or forties in good health. Some clones in this sample may be carry-over from other donors' samples. J is TRBJ2-7 and V is TRBV28; the D is unclear. CDR3 loop: CASSFRSSYEQYF. In DNA form, the CDR3 reads TGTGCCAGCAGTTTCAGGAGCTCCTACGAGCAGTACTTC.